Below, 26 T cell receptor beta chains from the same sample are listed, as sequenced in a study of blood T cell repertoires in COVID-19. Sequencing used immunoSEQ multiplex PCR; TCRdb keeps in-frame clones, though not all of them. In the table there are 150,000 to 200,000 clones, 84% of which are singletons. The sample taken for sequencing was peripheral blood. The receptors originated from a woman in her sixties or seventies with COVID-19, enrolled during active disease.

This chain joins TRBV6-2 or TRBV6-3 and TRBJ1-6; 7 nucleotides agree with TRBD1. V shed 5 bases and J 10 bases; nucleotides not matched to a gene: 5. The V gene's germline CDR1 is MNHEY and CDR2 SVGEGT. This CDR3 region has 13 residues. The CDR3 loop reads CASSDRVRSPLHF. As DNA, the CDR3 is TGTGCCAGCAGTGACAGGGTACGGTCACCCCTCCACTTT.

The chain carries TRBV2 and TRBJ2-3; a possible D gene is TRBD2 (6 bases). Germline-derived CDR1 and CDR2 are SNHLY and FYNNEI. Trimming took 4 bases from V and 2 from J, leaving 10 bases between them. The CDR3 is made up of 14 amino acids. CDR3 region: CASSGAGTTDTQYF. The CDR3 DNA is TGTGCCAGCAGTGGGGCGGGGACCACAGATACGCAGTATTTT.

The chain joins TRBV6-5 to TRBJ1-2; D not certain. Per germline, CDR1 MNHEY and CDR2 SVGAGI. V shed 8 bases and J shed 8 bases, with 15 bases lying between them. The CDR3 has 12 amino acids. CDR3 in DNA: TGTGCCAGCTACACCGGACTAGGCGGCTACACCTTC. Translated, it gives CASYTGLGGYTF.

J is TRBJ1-6 and V is TRBV2; 9 bases are shared with TRBD1. Trimming at V came to 3 bases and at J to 9 bases, leaving 6 bases not matched to a gene. In germline, CDR1 is SNHLY, CDR2 FYNNEI. This CDR3 is built from 15 residues. The CDR3 nucleotides are TGTGCCAGCAGTGATTCGGACAGGGGTACTTCACCCCTCCACTTT. This gives the protein CASSDSDRGTSPLHF.

This chain joins TRBV28 and TRBJ2-5; 10 bases are shared with TRBD1. CDR3 length: 13 residues. The junction had 7 bases not matched to a gene; V was cut back by 10 bases and J by 5 bases. Germline V gene sequence: CDR1 MDHEN, CDR2 SYDVKM. This CDR3 is CATWGTGAETQYF. The DNA of the CDR3 is TGTGCCACTTGGGGGACAGGGGCGGAGACCCAGTACTTC.

The chain couples TRBV28 to TRBJ1-1; D perhaps matches TRBD1 (6 bases). The V end lost 7 bases, the J end lost 7 bases, and 22 bases lay between the germline ends. Per the germline V gene, CDR1 is MDHEN and CDR2 is SYDVKM. The CDR3 length is 15 residues. This CDR3 reads CASITEHRTDNEAFF. DNA for the CDR3: TGTGCCAGCATCACAGAACACCGGACAGATAATGAAGCTTTCTTT.

This chain joins TRBV13 and TRBJ2-1; possible D gene TRBD2, 7 bases. This CDR3 spans 19 amino acids. Germline assignment: CDR1 PRHDT and CDR2 FYEKMQ (reference sequence). V was trimmed by 2 bases and J by 0 bases, leaving 20 bases between them. The CDR3 nucleotides read TGTGCCAGCAGCTTATGGGGTGGGGGCCGGACTAGCTCCTACAATGAGCAGTTCTTC. Protein sequence: CASSLWGGGRTSSYNEQFF.

J is TRBJ2-3 and V is TRBV4-2; the D gene is possibly TRBD2 (7 bases). V lost 0 bases, J lost 9 bases, and 13 bases lay in between. The length of the CDR3 is 14 residues. Germline-derived CDR1 and CDR2 are LGHNA and YNFKEQ. Here the CDR3 reads CASSQDVGGPTQYF. The CDR3 nucleotides are TGTGCCAGCAGCCAAGACGTGGGGGGGCCCACGCAGTATTTT.

The gene calls are TRBV4-2 and TRBJ2-7, with D tentatively TRBD2 (6 bases). Germline values: CDR1 LGHNA, CDR2 YNFKEQ. Trimming shortened V by 0 bases and J by 0 bases, and 12 bases separated the two germline ends. The CDR3 is 16 residues long. The CDR3 protein is CASSQDLGSGSYEQYF. CDR3 DNA: TGTGCCAGCAGCCAAGATTTGGGTAGCGGCTCCTACGAGCAGTACTTC.

V gene TRBV13 combines with J gene TRBJ2-7, with D uncertain. Trimming removed 8 bases from V and 2 bases from J, with 10 bases in between. The length of the CDR3 is 12 residues. Per the germline V gene, CDR1 is PRHDT and CDR2 is FYEKMQ (reference sequence). This CDR3 reads CASATVPYEQYF. CDR3 DNA sequence: TGTGCCAGCGCTACAGTGCCCTACGAGCAGTACTTC.

The CDR3 reads CSVVERGGNEQFF. CDR3 DNA: TGCAGCGTTGTGGAGCGGGGGGGCAATGAGCAGTTCTTC. This chain connects TRBV29-1 to TRBJ2-1; 10 bases align to TRBD2. The germline V gene encodes CDR1 SQVTM and CDR2 ANQGSEA. The CDR3 runs to 13 residues. J was trimmed by 6 bases and V by 4 bases; bases with no gene match: 3.

This sequence joins TRBV5-1 and TRBJ2-3; 10 bases match TRBD1. Unmatched junction bases numbered 1, after V lost 0 bases and J lost 3 bases. Germline-derived CDR1 and CDR2 are SGHRS and YFSETQ. This CDR3 region has 15 residues. This chain's CDR3 is CASSLGDRGTDTQYF. The CDR3 DNA is TGCGCCAGCAGCTTGGGGGACAGGGGAACAGATACGCAGTATTTT.

The rearrangement links TRBV25-1 to TRBJ2-1; 8 bases are shared with TRBD1. The length of the CDR3 is 15 residues. The germline CDR1 and CDR2 sequences are MGHDK and SYGVNS. With 3 bases clipped from V and 7 bases from J, the junction kept 8 bases outside the gene matches. The CDR3 sequence: CASSDRAGQVNEQFF. CDR3 coding DNA: TGTGCCAGCAGTGATCGGGCGGGACAGGTTAATGAGCAGTTCTTC.

This chain joins TRBV7-3 and TRBJ2-2; 9 nucleotides line up with TRBD1. CDR1 is SGHTA, CDR2 FQGTGA, per germline. The CDR3 loop spans 16 amino acids. V dropped 4 bases and J dropped 7; count of bases not matched to a gene: 10. The CDR3 region is CASSWPGQGAGGELFF. CDR3 coding DNA: TGTGCCAGCAGCTGGCCGGGACAGGGAGCTGGCGGGGAGCTGTTTTTT.

The V gene is TRBV24-1, the J gene TRBJ2-3; a possible D gene is TRBD2 (5 bases). Between the trimmed V and J ends, which lost 2 bases and 0 bases, there was a span of 11 bases. This CDR3 is 16 amino acids long. The V gene's germline CDR1 is KGHDR and CDR2 SFDVKD. CDR3 nucleotides: TGTGCCACCAGTGATTCCCGGGGTACTAGCACAGATACGCAGTATTTT. Translation gives CATSDSRGTSTDTQYF.

The chain carries TRBV14 and TRBJ2-7; TRBD1 matches 7 bases. Germline CDR1 SGHDN, CDR2 FVKESK. This CDR3 has 13 residues. V was pared by 0 bases and J by 6 bases, with 2 bases of the junction left unmatched. The CDR3 DNA reads as TGTGCCAGCAGCCAAGAACCAGGGGGCGAGCAGTACTTC. This gives the protein CASSQEPGGEQYF. Drawing the rest from reference TRBV14 and TRBJ2-7, the complete variable domain is EAGVTQFPSHSVIEKGQTVTLRCDPISGHDNLYWYRRVMGKEIKFLLHFVKESKQDESGMPNNRFLAERTGGTYSTLKVQPAELEDSGVYFCASSQEPGGEQYFGPGTRLTVT.

The chain links TRBV6-2 or TRBV6-3 to TRBJ1-5, with D unclear. Germline CDR1 MNHEY, CDR2 SVGEGT. The CDR3 length is 12 residues. Between the trimmed V and J ends, which lost 2 bases and 12 bases, there was a span of 11 bases. CDR3 nucleotide sequence: TGTGCCAGCAGTTACCCCCATCGGGACCAGCATTTT. It specifies CASSYPHRDQHF.

The genes are TRBV2 and TRBJ2-1; D is unresolved. The V and J ends lost 3 bases and 15 bases respectively, with 15 bases between them. The germline CDR1 and CDR2 sequences are SNHLY and FYNNEI. This CDR3 has 12 amino acids. The CDR3 coding sequence is TGTGCCAGCAGTGAGTCTGGCGCCCGAGGGTTCTTC. Translation gives CASSESGARGFF.

The chain couples TRBV2 to TRBJ1-5; 9 nucleotides line up with TRBD1. The ends lost 8 bases at V and 7 bases at J; junction bases unmatched: 3. Germline assignment: CDR1 SNHLY and CDR2 FYNNEI. The CDR3 is 12 residues long. CDR3 residues: CASGDRAQPQHF. Written as DNA, the CDR3 is TGTGCCAGCGGGGACAGGGCGCAGCCCCAGCATTTT.

The V call is TRBV5-1, the J call TRBJ1-3, with 9 bases identical to TRBD1. Germline V gene data show CDR1 as SGHRS and CDR2 as YFSETQ. The V and J ends lost 4 bases and 0 bases, in that order; junction bases with no gene match: 5. The CDR3 has 16 residues. CDR3 sequence: CASSRTGVVSGNTIYF. Here the CDR3 DNA reads TGCGCCAGCAGCAGGACAGGGGTTGTCTCTGGAAACACCATATATTTT.

The genes are TRBV19 and TRBJ2-5; 12 nucleotides match TRBD2. Germline V gene data show CDR1 as LNHDA and CDR2 as SQIVND (reference sequence). Trimming cost V 1 base and J 2 bases; bases outside gene matches: 11. The CDR3 is 19 residues long. The CDR3 nucleotides are TGTGCCAGTAGTATAGGGTCGACTAGCGGGGGCCCTCTTCAAGAGACCCAGTACTTC. This gives the protein CASSIGSTSGGPLQETQYF.

The chain couples TRBV7-3 to TRBJ2-1, with 14 bases that match TRBD2. CDR3 length equals 15 residues. J lost 5 bases, V lost 3 bases, and 0 bases had no gene match. The germline V gene encodes CDR1 SGHTA and CDR2 FQGTGA. CDR3 region: CASSLGLAGDNEQFF. The DNA for the CDR3 is TGTGCCAGCAGCTTGGGACTAGCGGGGGACAATGAGCAGTTCTTC.

The chain is built from TRBV7-9 and TRBJ1-2; D is possibly TRBD1 (6 bases). CDR1 and CDR2 from the germline V gene are SEHNR and FQNEAQ (reference sequence). V lost 10 bases, J lost 0 bases, and 15 bases lay in between. The CDR3 spans 14 residues. The CDR3 spells CAMLGGVSNYGYTF. CDR3 nucleotide sequence: TGTGCCATGCTAGGGGGGGTCTCTAACTATGGCTACACCTTC.

This chain connects TRBV6-1 to TRBJ2-7; a weak D match, TRBD2 (6 bases). Trimming removed 3 bases at V and 3 bases at J, with 12 bases between. The CDR3 is made up of 14 amino acids. Looked up from germline, CDR1 is MNHNS and CDR2 is SASEGT. CDR3 nucleotide sequence: TGTGCCAGCAGTGAGGGGACTCCCCGCTACGAGCAGTACTTC. Its protein product is CASSEGTPRYEQYF.

This sequence joins TRBV6-5 and TRBJ1-3; D is undetermined. The CDR3 loop spans 15 amino acids. The V end was cut by 2 bases, the J end by 4 bases, with 12 bases between. In germline, CDR1 is MNHEY, CDR2 SVGAGI. The CDR3 loop reads CASSYNPQAGNTIYF. Written as DNA, the CDR3 is TGTGCCAGCAGTTACAACCCTCAGGCAGGAAACACCATATATTTT.

This clone turned up a few times. V and J are TRBV5-6 and TRBJ1-1; 7 nucleotides line up with TRBD1. The CDR3 has 12 residues. CDR1 and CDR2 from the germline V gene are SGHDT and YYEEEE. The V segment lost 3 bases and the J segment 10 bases; nucleotides outside the gene matches: 6. The CDR3 sequence: CASSSINRGAFF. The CDR3, as DNA: TGTGCCAGCAGCTCCATTAACAGGGGAGCTTTCTTT.